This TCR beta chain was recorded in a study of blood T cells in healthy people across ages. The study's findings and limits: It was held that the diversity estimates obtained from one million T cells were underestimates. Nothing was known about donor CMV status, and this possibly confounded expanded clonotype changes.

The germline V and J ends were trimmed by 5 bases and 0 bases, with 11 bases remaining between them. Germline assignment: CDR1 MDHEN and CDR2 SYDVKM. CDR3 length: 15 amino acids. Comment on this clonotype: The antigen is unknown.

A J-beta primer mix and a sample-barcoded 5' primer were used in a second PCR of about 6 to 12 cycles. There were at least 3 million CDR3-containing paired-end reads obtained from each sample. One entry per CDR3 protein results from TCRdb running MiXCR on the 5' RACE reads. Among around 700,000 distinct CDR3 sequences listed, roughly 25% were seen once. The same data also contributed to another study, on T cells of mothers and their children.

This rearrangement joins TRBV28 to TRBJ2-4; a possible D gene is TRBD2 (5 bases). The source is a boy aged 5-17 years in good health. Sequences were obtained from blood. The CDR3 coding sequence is TGTGCCAGCAGTGGGCTAGCAGTAGCCAAAAACATTCAGTACTTC. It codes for CASSGLAVAKNIQYF.